The entry that follows covers one T cell receptor beta chain sequence. The antigen remains unidentified. The record originates from a study of shared clonotypes between healthy human individuals. Turning to the study itself: Each donor's CD8 memory used one plate, CD8 naive two, each CD4 subset three.

Terminally differentiated effector memory CD45RA+ cells were excluded from the naive CD8 cells, which were CD45RO-negative and positively selected for CCR7. Each donor was a Caucasian adult residing in Nashville, Tennessee. Study-level points and caveats: Generation probabilities of non-shared clonotypes were lower (relative to those shared by all four donors).

TCRdb's copy holds only in-frame clones and misses some; the assay was immunoSEQ multiplex PCR. Altogether about 750,000 clones are present, more than 85% being singletons, with the ten largest covering 24%. The clonotype was recovered from a man younger than 45 in good health. Sequenced sample: naive CD8+ T cells sorted from blood.

CDR3 sequence reads: CASSAQGTSQETQYF. CDR3 nucleotides: TGTGCCAGCAGCGCTCAAGGGACTTCCCAAGAGACCCAGTACTTC. The rearrangement joins TRBV9 to TRBJ2-5; D possibly corresponds to TRBD2 (6 bases). This CDR3 spans 15 amino acids. V lost 3 bases to trimming and J lost 1 base, with 13 bases between them. Germline CDR1 and CDR2: SGDLS and YYNGEE.